The sequence of this T cell receptor beta chain was determined in a study of metastatic and nonmetastatic thyroid tumors. Looking at the study overall: Samples came from malignant and benign thyroid patients, and repertoires were compared across blood and tumor or nodule tissue.

The CDR3 extends over 15 amino acids. The germline V gene has CDR1 SGHRS and CDR2 YFSETQ. V shed 1 base and J shed 7 bases, with 15 bases lying between them. Original methodology: CDR3 differences across clinicopathological groups were used to build a distant-metastasis classifier for papillary thyroid cancer. TCRdb reprocessed the PCR reads using MiXCR. None of the V and J calls come from the authors' own analysis; TCRdb made them. The sample yields approximately 34,000 clones, 16% seen once. Treatment of any kind had been given to no patient before thyroid surgery. On this clone itself: The CDR3 does not end in the conserved phenylalanine or tryptophan, so this is likely a read error.

The TCR originated in a female donor with papillary thyroid cancer or a benign thyroid nodule (not recorded which). Some clones in this sample may be carry-over from other donors' samples. The sequenced material came from blood. V usage is TRBV5-1 and J usage is TRBJ2-1; perhaps TRBD2 as D (6 bases). The CDR3 is CASSLKALEGNEQFL. The CDR3 coding sequence is TGCGCCAGCAGCTTGAAGGCCCTGGAGGGAAATGAGCAGTTCCTC.